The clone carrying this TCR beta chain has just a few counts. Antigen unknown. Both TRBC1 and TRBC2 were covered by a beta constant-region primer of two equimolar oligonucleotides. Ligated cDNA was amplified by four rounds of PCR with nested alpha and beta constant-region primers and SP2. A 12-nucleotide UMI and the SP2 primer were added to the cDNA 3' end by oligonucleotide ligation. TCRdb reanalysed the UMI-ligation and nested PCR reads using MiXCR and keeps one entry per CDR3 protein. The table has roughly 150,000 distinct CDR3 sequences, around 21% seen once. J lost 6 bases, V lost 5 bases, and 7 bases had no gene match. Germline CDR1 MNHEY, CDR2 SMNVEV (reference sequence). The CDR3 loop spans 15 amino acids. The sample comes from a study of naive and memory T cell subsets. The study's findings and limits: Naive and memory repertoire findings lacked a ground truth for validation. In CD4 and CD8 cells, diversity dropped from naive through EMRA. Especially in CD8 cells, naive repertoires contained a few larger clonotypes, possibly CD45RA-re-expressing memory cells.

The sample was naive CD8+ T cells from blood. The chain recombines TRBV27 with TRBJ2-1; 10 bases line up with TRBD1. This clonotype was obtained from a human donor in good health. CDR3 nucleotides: TGTGCCAGCAGTGTCACCGGGACAGGGGTCAATGAGCAGTTCTTC. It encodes CASSVTGTGVNEQFF.